The T cell receptor beta chain under discussion was sequenced for a study of a mutant IDH1 vaccine in newly diagnosed glioma. Across the whole study: Investigators started vaccination 4-6 weeks after radiotherapy alone, or with temozolomide cycles. Most had both radiotherapy and temozolomide beforehand; others had only one.

Note on this clone: What it recognizes is unknown.

Time point of the sample: week 35, safety follow-up. Vaccination used 300 ug of mutant IDH1 20-mer peptide per dose, with topical imiquimod. Eight vaccine doses were administered to patients at weeks 1, 3, 5, 7, 11, 15, 19 and 23. Profiled with immunoSEQ multiplex PCR; TCRdb holds only in-frame clones, not every one. This table holds tens of thousands of clones, about four fifths found once. Sample: PBMCs, taken from a glioma patient whose treatment included an IDH1 peptide vaccine. The clonotype was recovered from a middle-aged man with glioma.

DNA for the CDR3: TGCGCGGGGGGAGCGGGAGAGGCGGGCACAGATACGCAGTATTTT. Translating gives CAGGAGEAGTDTQYF. The chain carries TRBV10-1 and TRBJ2-3; TRBD2 matches 8 bases. Germline V lookup: CDR1 WNHNN, CDR2 SYGVQD (reference sequence). This CDR3 is built from 15 residues.